The 22 T cell receptor beta chains below come from one sample, sequenced in a study of response to subunit inactivated influenza vaccine. One entry per CDR3 protein results from TCRdb running MiXCR on the RT-PCR reads. This table has almost 600,000 distinct CDR3 sequences, approximately 15% appearing once. The starting material was PBMCs from blood, obtained approximately 13 days after vaccination. The receptor set was obtained from a man aged 50 or older who received an inactivated influenza vaccine.

This clonotype appeared a few times. The rearrangement links TRBV7-9 to TRBJ2-3; D might be TRBD1 (5 bases). In germline, CDR1 is SEHNR, CDR2 FQNEAQ (reference sequence). V was trimmed by 2 bases and J by 1 base, leaving 13 bases between them. The CDR3 is made up of 16 amino acids. The CDR3 loop is CASSLPLGRGTDTQYF. In DNA form, the CDR3 reads TGTGCCAGCAGCTTACCCCTGGGGCGAGGCACAGATACGCAGTATTTT.

The chain couples TRBV29-1 to TRBJ2-5; tentatively, D is TRBD2 (6 bases). CDR3 size: 12 residues. The V and J ends lost 7 bases and 1 base respectively, with 10 bases between them. The germline V gene encodes CDR1 SQVTM and CDR2 ANQGSEA. CDR3 protein: CSARDFQETQYF. As DNA, the CDR3 is TGCAGCGCCCGGGACTTCCAAGAGACCCAGTACTTC. Drawing the rest from reference TRBV29-1 and TRBJ2-5, the complete variable domain is SAVISQKPSRDICQRGTSLTIQCQVDSQVTMMFWYRQQPGQSLTLIATANQGSEATYESGFVIDKFPISRPNLTFSTLTVSNMSPEDSSIYLCSARDFQETQYFGPGTRLLVL.

Many counts were recorded for this clonotype. V usage is TRBV7-2 and J usage is TRBJ1-2, with 8 bases that match TRBD1. The CDR3 runs 13 residues. Germline loops: CDR1 SGHTA, CDR2 FQGNSA. Trimming took 4 bases from V and 5 from J; bases not matched to a gene: 3. As DNA, the CDR3 is TGTGCCAGCAGCTCACAGGGGGTATATGGCTACACCTTC. Translating it yields CASSSQGVYGYTF.

This clonotype was picked up a small number of times. The V gene is TRBV10-2, the J gene TRBJ2-3, with 9 bases identical to TRBD2. The germline CDR1 and CDR2 sequences are WSHSY and SAAADI. J was trimmed by 4 bases and V by 9 bases; bases with no gene match: 8. The CDR3 consists of 14 residues. This chain's CDR3 is CASRAGGGADTQYF. The CDR3, as DNA: TGCGCCAGTAGAGCGGGGGGCGGGGCAGATACGCAGTATTTT.

This clonotype has just one count. J is TRBJ2-5 and V is TRBV27; 16 bases agree with TRBD2. This CDR3 is 19 amino acids long. Germline V gene data show CDR1 as MNHEY and CDR2 as SMNVEV (reference sequence). J gave up 4 bases and V 5 bases, and 13 bases lay outside the gene matches. The CDR3 DNA reads as TGTGCCAGCAGTACCCTACCGGGACTAGCGGGGGGGCCCGGAGAGACCCAGTACTTC. Protein product: CASSTLPGLAGGPGETQYF.

The chain joins TRBV2 to TRBJ1-5, with D unresolved. The CDR3 runs 15 residues. V lost 6 bases and J 2 bases, leaving 14 bases between the germline ends. Germline loops: CDR1 SNHLY, CDR2 FYNNEI. In DNA form, the CDR3 reads TGTGCCAGCAGCAGCGGGGTTCTGGGCAATCAGCCCCAGCATTTT. Translating it yields CASSSGVLGNQPQHF.

Only a few counts were recorded for this clonotype. The CDR3 loop reads CASSRDGYNEQFF. DNA of the CDR3: TGTGCCAGCAGCCGTGACGGATACAATGAGCAGTTCTTC. The V call is TRBV3-1, the J call TRBJ2-1; unclear D gene. CDR3 length: 13 residues. V gave up 4 bases and J gave up 4 bases, with 8 bases separating them. The germline gives CDR1 LGHDT, CDR2 YNNKEL (reference sequence).

This clonotype was counted at least ten times. This chain links TRBV5-1 with TRBJ2-1; 11 bases match TRBD2. Germline CDR1 is SGHRS and CDR2 is YFSETQ. Germline trimming cut 4 bases from V and 7 bases from J; bases unmatched to any gene: 10. This CDR3 has 16 residues. DNA of the CDR3: TGCGCCAGCAGCCAGACTAGCGGGAAAGGTTGGAATGAGCAGTTCTTC. It codes for CASSQTSGKGWNEQFF.

This clonotype was seen a handful of times. This rearrangement joins TRBV29-1 to TRBJ2-7; 10 bases map to TRBD1. Germline CDR1 is SQVTM and CDR2 is ANQGSEA. V dropped 7 bases and J dropped 6; count of bases not matched to a gene: 12. CDR3 length: 14 amino acids. The CDR3 nucleotides are TGCAGCGCTGCAGGCGGGACAGGGGCCGGCGAGCAGTACTTC. Its translation: CSAAGGTGAGEQYF.

The chain couples TRBV18 to TRBJ1-5; 8 bases align to TRBD1. After removal of 5 bases from V and 16 bases from J, the junction contained 13 bases not matched to a gene. CDR1 and CDR2 (germline): KGHSH, LQKENI. This CDR3 is 13 amino acids long. The CDR3 coding sequence is TGTGCCAGCTCAACGTCGAGAGACAGGGGAATACATTTT. Amino acids: CASSTSRDRGIHF.

There are many counts of this clonotype. V and J are TRBV7-2 and TRBJ2-2, with D hard to call. Germline V lookup: CDR1 SGHTA, CDR2 FQGNSA. The ends were cut back, 5 bases at V and 8 bases at J, with 9 bases in the middle. The CDR3 totals 12 residues. The CDR3 DNA sequence: TGTGCCAGCAGCCCCGGGCTGGGGGAGCTGTTTTTT. This sequence encodes CASSPGLGELFF. The full variable domain, rest sourced from reference TRBV7-2 and TRBJ2-2, is GAGVSQSPSNKVTEKGKDVELRCDPISGHTALYWYRQSLGQGLEFLIYFQGNSAPDKSGLPSDRFSAERTGGSVSTLTIQRTQQEDSAVYLCASSPGLGELFFGEGSRLTVL.

This chain links TRBV4-3 with TRBJ2-2; D might be TRBD1 (6 bases). This CDR3 spans 16 amino acids. V shed 4 bases and J shed 4 bases, with 16 bases lying between them. CDR1 and CDR2 from the germline V gene are LGHNA and YSLEER. The CDR3 here is CASSRHREVGTGELFF. CDR3 bases: TGCGCCAGCAGCCGCCACAGGGAAGTTGGCACCGGGGAGCTGTTTTTT.

This chain joins TRBV10-3 and TRBJ2-5, with TRBD2 matching 7 bases. The CDR3 extends over 15 amino acids. V lost 10 bases, J lost 2 bases, and 13 bases stayed unmatched. The germline CDR1 and CDR2 sequences are ENHRY and SYGVKD. As DNA, the CDR3 is TGTGCCACAAAGCCCAAGCGGGATCCTCAAGAGACCCAGTACTTC. Its translation is CATKPKRDPQETQYF.

This clonotype was recorded many times. The chain employs TRBV11-2 and TRBJ2-1; 11 nucleotides align to TRBD2. This CDR3 spans 15 amino acids. Per the germline V gene, CDR1 is SGHAT and CDR2 is FQNNGV. The junction had 8 bases not matched to a gene; V was cut back by 5 bases and J by 8 bases. The CDR3 nucleotides are TGTGCCAGCAGCGTAGCGGGAGGGGTTTCGGATGAGCAGTTCTTC. Translated, it gives CASSVAGGVSDEQFF.

The chain joins TRBV6-2 or TRBV6-3 to TRBJ2-4; D remains ambiguous. This CDR3 region has 15 residues. Germline V gene data show CDR1 as MNHEY and CDR2 as SVGEGT. Trimming shortened V by 6 bases and J by 0 bases, and 12 bases separated the two germline ends. CDR3 amino acids: CASRSQRLAKNIQYF. The CDR3 bases are TGTGCCAGCAGGTCACAGAGGCTAGCCAAAAACATTCAGTACTTC.

The gene calls are TRBV21-1 and TRBJ1-5; TRBD1 was called by the table and not checked on the DNA. TRBV21-1 is classified as a pseudogene. The CDR3 contains 14 residues. CDR3 residues: CASRTRGRGQPQHF. The CDR3 DNA reads TGTGCCAGCAGGACAAGGGGAAGGGGTCAGCCCCAGCATTTT.

The rearrangement links TRBV29-1 to TRBJ1-1; D remains ambiguous. CDR1 SQVTM and CDR2 ANQGSEA come from the germline V gene. Trimming took off 6 bases at V and 0 bases at J, with 17 bases between the two ends. The CDR3 runs 15 residues. The CDR3 bases are TGCAGCGTACCTAGACGGCAGACCATGAACACTGAAGCTTTCTTT. Translated: CSVPRRQTMNTEAFF.

This clonotype was seen only a few times. The rearrangement uses TRBV12-3 or TRBV12-4 and TRBJ2-3; D ambiguous. Trimming stripped 8 bases from V and 0 bases from J, with 9 bases between. There are 13 residues in the CDR3. The CDR3 region has the DNA TGTGCCAGCCAGACCACTAGCACAGATACGCAGTATTTT. Translation: CASQTTSTDTQYF.

This clonotype has just a few counts. The rearrangement joins TRBV11-2 to TRBJ2-3; 8 nucleotides match TRBD1. Germline V gives CDR1 SGHAT, CDR2 FQNNGV. The CDR3 spans 18 residues. V lost 6 bases and J lost 2; bases outside the gene matches: 16. The CDR3 loop is CASSVKDRGPDDTDTQYF. CDR3 DNA: TGTGCCAGCAGTGTTAAAGACAGGGGCCCGGATGACACAGATACGCAGTATTTT. The full variable domain, in which reference TRBV11-2 and TRBJ2-3 provide the parts outside the CDR3, is EAGVAQSPRYKIIEKRQSVAFWCNPISGHATLYWYQQILGQGPKLLIQFQNNGVVDDSQLPKDRFSAERLKGVDSTLKIQPAKLEDSAVYLCASSVKDRGPDDTDTQYFGPGTRLTVL.

The table lists this clonotype with a count of one. The J gene is TRBJ1-4, the V gene TRBV5-5; 8 bases match TRBD1. The CDR3 contains 14 residues. The germline CDR1 and CDR2 sequences are SGHKS and YYEKEE (reference sequence). J was trimmed by 10 bases and V by 5 bases; bases with no gene match: 10. The CDR3 here is CASRTGQGERKLFF. The CDR3 DNA is TGTGCCAGCAGGACAGGACAGGGAGAGAGAAAACTGTTTTTT.

This clonotype has only a few counts. The rearrangement links TRBV20-1 to TRBJ2-7; 13 bases match TRBD2. Unmatched junction bases numbered 11, after V lost 2 bases and J lost 1 base. This CDR3 has 18 amino acids. Germline loops: CDR1 DFQATT, CDR2 SNEGSKA (reference sequence). The CDR3 here is CSARPTSGRFLKSYEQYF. The CDR3 DNA reads as TGCAGTGCTAGACCGACTAGCGGGAGGTTTTTAAAGTCCTACGAGCAGTACTTC.

This clonotype appeared many times. The chain uses TRBV7-8 and TRBJ2-2; TRBD2 matches at 13 bases. Trimming removed 7 bases from V and 7 bases from J; junction bases left unmatched: 15. CDR1 SGHVS and CDR2 FQNEAQ come from the germline V gene. The CDR3 consists of 18 residues. This CDR3 reads CASTLRRQLAGGHGELFF. The CDR3, as DNA: TGTGCCAGCACCCTAAGAAGACAACTAGCGGGGGGGCACGGGGAGCTGTTTTTT.